Presented here are 30 T cell receptor beta chains from one specimen sequenced in a study of CD8+ T cells in alopecia areata. Treatment meaning: oral pan-JAK inhibitor, 5-10 mg twice daily. TCR sequencing used cDNA made by reverse transcription of extracted RNA. Some clones are missing from TCRdb's copy, which holds only in-frame ones; the method was immunoSEQ multiplex PCR. The sample shows 200,000 to 250,000 clones, 55% to 70% of them seen only once. This specimen consisted of CD4+ T cells sorted from blood, obtained at week 4, from a patient treated with tofacitinib. These receptors were obtained from a human donor with alopecia areata.

CDR3 region: CASSLRGVTMNTEAFF. DNA of the CDR3: TGTGCCAGCAGTTTAAGGGGGGTTACCATGAACACTGAAGCTTTCTTT. The genes are TRBV27 and TRBJ1-1, with a possible D match to TRBD1 (6 bases). Trimming cost V 2 bases and J 0 bases, with 13 bases left between them. Germline CDR1 and CDR2: MNHEY and SMNVEV (reference sequence). The CDR3 length is 16 residues.

This clone was picked up a small number of times. V gene TRBV5-4 combines with J gene TRBJ2-1, with TRBD2 matching 11 bases. The CDR3 loop spans 15 amino acids. Germline V CDR1 and CDR2: SGHNT, YYREEE (reference sequence). The V segment lost 4 bases and the J segment 5 bases; nucleotides outside the gene matches: 5. The chain's CDR3 is CASSRTSGGNNEQFF. The CDR3 DNA is TGTGCCAGCAGCCGCACTAGCGGGGGTAACAATGAGCAGTTCTTC.

A few counts support this clone. The rearrangement joins TRBV5-1 to TRBJ2-3, with D hard to call. Germline V gene sequence: CDR1 SGHRS, CDR2 YFSETQ. This CDR3 is built from 13 residues. Trimming stripped 1 base from V and 2 bases from J, with 5 bases between. The CDR3 DNA sequence: TGCGCCAGCAGCTTGCTCTTCACAGATACGCAGTATTTT. Protein sequence: CASSLLFTDTQYF.

This rearrangement joins TRBV30 to TRBJ1-2, with D tentatively TRBD1 (6 bases). The CDR3 is 16 amino acids. V lost 8 bases and J 1 base, leaving 23 bases between the germline ends. Germline V gene sequence: CDR1 GTSNPN, CDR2 SVGIG (reference sequence). The chain's CDR3 is CARTGQGTDSNYGYTF. The CDR3 DNA reads as TGTGCCAGAACCGGGCAGGGGACCGATAGTAACTATGGCTACACCTTC.

The chain combines TRBV29-1 with TRBJ2-7; TRBD2 is a possible D gene (6 bases). V lost 6 bases and J 6 bases, leaving 15 bases between the germline ends. This CDR3 is built from 12 residues. Germline loops: CDR1 SQVTM, CDR2 ANQGSEA. The CDR3 region has the DNA TGCAGCGTCACGACTCCCGGGGGCGAGCAGTACTTC. This sequence encodes CSVTTPGGEQYF.

This sequence joins TRBV7-9 and TRBJ1-1, with 8 bases fitting TRBD1. The junction had 3 bases not matched to a gene; V was cut back by 3 bases and J by 0 bases. This CDR3 is built from 15 residues. Germline lookup yields CDR1 SEHNR and CDR2 FQNEAQ (reference sequence). For the CDR3, the DNA is TGTGCCAGCAGCTTCCAGGGGGCGATGAACACTGAAGCTTTCTTT. Its protein is CASSFQGAMNTEAFF.

This clone was seen once. This chain joins TRBV5-6 and TRBJ2-5, with 8 bases lining up with TRBD1. V lost 3 bases, J lost 3 bases, and 13 bases stayed unmatched. The CDR3 sequence is 17 residues long. Germline V gene sequence: CDR1 SGHDT, CDR2 YYEEEE. The CDR3 spells CASSYSGGQVDEETQYF. CDR3 DNA: TGTGCCAGCAGCTACTCCGGGGGACAGGTCGATGAAGAGACCCAGTACTTC.

About this clone itself: Other DNA variants within this sample encode the same CDR3. The genes are TRBV30 and TRBJ2-3; D gene ambiguous. The CDR3 consists of 11 residues. Trimming took 3 bases from V and 5 from J, leaving 6 bases between them. CDR1 is GTSNPN, CDR2 SVGIG, per germline (reference sequence). The CDR3, as DNA: TGTGCCTGGAGGGTAGGAGATACGCAGTATTTT. It is translated as CAWRVGDTQYF.

J is TRBJ1-5 and V is TRBV30; D gene ambiguous. Looked up from germline, CDR1 is GTSNPN and CDR2 is SVGIG (reference sequence). Trimming pared 0 bases from V and 4 bases from J, leaving 13 bases between. The CDR3 sequence is 15 residues long. CDR3 amino acids: CAWSVAIGRNQPQHF. DNA for the CDR3: TGTGCCTGGAGTGTGGCCATCGGAAGGAATCAGCCCCAGCATTTT.

In its sample, this clone was seen a few times. The sample has other DNA sequences that encode this CDR3 too. The gene calls are TRBV5-1 and TRBJ2-5; D gene ambiguous. The CDR3 is made up of 12 amino acids. Germline-derived CDR1 and CDR2 are SGHRS and YFSETQ. V was cut by 0 bases and J by 3 bases, with 3 bases left in between. Here the CDR3 reads CASSLGKETQYF. The CDR3 region has the DNA TGCGCCAGCAGCTTGGGGAAAGAGACCCAGTACTTC.

This chain connects TRBV18 to TRBJ1-2; D is ambiguous. The V gene's germline CDR1 is KGHSH and CDR2 LQKENI. The CDR3 runs to 11 residues. Trimming shortened V by 3 bases and J by 3 bases, and 2 bases separated the two germline ends. The CDR3 protein is CASSPDYGYTF. The CDR3 DNA reads TGTGCCAGCTCACCGGACTATGGCTACACCTTC.

The table lists this clone with a count of one. This chain uses TRBV4-2 with TRBJ2-5; tentatively, D is TRBD1 or TRBD2 (5 bases each). This CDR3 has 12 residues. V lost 9 bases, J lost 3 bases, and 11 bases lay in between. From germline, CDR1 is LGHNA and CDR2 YNFKEQ. CDR3 bases: TGTGCCAGTTCCGGGACGGAAGAGACCCAGTACTTC. This gives the protein CASSGTEETQYF.

The rearrangement links TRBV7-2 to TRBJ2-3; 7 positions agree with TRBD2. The V gene end was trimmed by 4 bases and the J gene end by 5 bases; junction bases not matched to a gene: 3. The CDR3 runs 13 residues. The V gene's germline CDR1 is SGHTA and CDR2 FQGNSA. The CDR3 nucleotides read TGTGCCAGCAGCTCGGGGGGTCAAGATACGCAGTATTTT. Translated: CASSSGGQDTQYF. The full variable domain, with the rest looked up from reference TRBV7-2 and TRBJ2-3, is GAGVSQSPSNKVTEKGKDVELRCDPISGHTALYWYRQSLGQGLEFLIYFQGNSAPDKSGLPSDRFSAERTGGSVSTLTIQRTQQEDSAVYLCASSSGGQDTQYFGPGTRLTVL.

This rearrangement joins TRBV5-6 to TRBJ2-5; TRBD1 agrees at 7 bases. Germline CDR1 and CDR2: SGHDT and YYEEEE. Losses at the gene ends were 4 bases for V and 4 bases for J; bases not matched to a gene: 7. This CDR3 is built from 14 residues. CDR3 residues: CASSHQQGPETQYF. The CDR3 nucleotides are TGTGCCAGCAGCCACCAACAGGGGCCAGAGACCCAGTACTTC.

This chain connects TRBV11-3 to TRBJ2-5; D not certain. The germline V gene has CDR1 SGHNT and CDR2 YENEEA. V gave up 3 bases and J gave up 5 bases, with 10 bases separating them. The CDR3 is 13 amino acids. This chain's CDR3 is CASSFGSLETQYF. As DNA, the CDR3 is TGTGCCAGCAGCTTTGGGTCCTTGGAGACCCAGTACTTC. The whole variable domain, remainder taken from reference TRBV11-3 and TRBJ2-5, is EAGVVQSPRYKIIEKKQPVAFWCNPISGHNTLYWYLQNLGQGPELLIRYENEEAVDDSQLPKDRFSAERLKGVDSTLKIQPAELGDSAVYLCASSFGSLETQYFGPGTRLLVL.

In this sample, this clone turned up a few times. The chain has TRBV5-1 and TRBJ1-4; no firm D call. The CDR3 loop spans 14 amino acids. V was cut by 2 bases and J by 7 bases, with 12 bases left in between. The germline gives CDR1 SGHRS, CDR2 YFSETQ. The CDR3 loop reads CASSFAASSEKLFF. The CDR3 DNA is TGCGCCAGCAGCTTCGCGGCGTCGAGTGAAAAACTGTTTTTT.

On this clone itself: At the DNA level, this CDR3 is encoded by other sequences in the same sample as well. The chain links TRBV6-5 to TRBJ1-2; no reliable D call. Per the germline V gene, CDR1 is MNHEY and CDR2 is SVGAGI. V lost 4 bases and J 2 bases, leaving 8 bases between the germline ends. This CDR3 has 13 amino acids. DNA for the CDR3: TGTGCCAGCAGTTTGGGCAGAAACTATGGCTACACCTTC. It specifies CASSLGRNYGYTF.

This clone was detected a few times. The chain employs TRBV5-4 and TRBJ2-1, with D perhaps given as TRBD1 or TRBD2 (7 bases each). This CDR3 contains 16 residues. Trimming took off 5 bases at V and 5 bases at J, with 20 bases between the two ends. The germline V gene has CDR1 SGHNT and CDR2 YYREEE (reference sequence). The CDR3 sequence: CASSQEGGGLDNEQFF. In DNA, the CDR3 is TGTGCCAGCAGTCAAGAGGGAGGGGGCCTCGACAATGAGCAGTTCTTC.

This clone was seen a few times. The genes are TRBV30 and TRBJ1-2, with no clear D. Trimming took 2 bases from V and 4 from J, leaving 11 bases between them. Germline assignment: CDR1 GTSNPN and CDR2 SVGIG (reference sequence). This CDR3 is 13 amino acids long. Here the CDR3 reads CAWSPDESYGYTF. The CDR3 DNA reads as TGTGCCTGGAGTCCGGACGAGAGCTATGGCTACACCTTC.

This clone has a handful of counts. The V and J genes are TRBV29-1 and TRBJ2-7; D perhaps matches TRBD1 (5 bases). Trimming removed 3 bases from V and 6 bases from J, with 9 bases in between. Germline V gives CDR1 SQVTM, CDR2 ANQGSEA. The CDR3 is made up of 11 amino acids. The CDR3 coding sequence is TGCAGCGTTGATGGGCAGGGCGAGCAGTACTTC. Protein sequence: CSVDGQGEQYF.

This chain connects TRBV9 to TRBJ1-2; tentative D call: TRBD1 (5 bases). The V gene's germline CDR1 is SGDLS and CDR2 YYNGEE. Trimming cost V 4 bases and J 8 bases, with 18 bases left between them. The CDR3 covers 14 residues. The CDR3, as DNA: TGTGCCAGCAGCAGGACGGATGGGGCCGGGGGCTACACCTTC. It codes for CASSRTDGAGGYTF.

V usage is TRBV10-3 and J usage is TRBJ1-1; D is unresolved. V gave up 7 bases and J gave up 0 bases, with 9 bases separating them. CDR1 ENHRY and CDR2 SYGVKD come from the germline V gene. CDR3 length: 13 residues. CDR3 sequence (DNA): TGTGCCATCAAGAGCAACTTGAACACTGAAGCTTTCTTT. It is translated as CAIKSNLNTEAFF.

CDR3 protein: CASSFSFASYEQYF. The CDR3 DNA is TGTGCCAGCAGTTTCTCTTTTGCGTCCTACGAGCAGTACTTC. The V and J genes are TRBV27 and TRBJ2-7; D uncertain. Germline CDR1 is MNHEY and CDR2 is SMNVEV (reference sequence). Trimming left V 3 bases short and J 1 base short, with 10 bases between. The CDR3 runs 14 residues.

This rearrangement joins TRBV18 to TRBJ1-2, with TRBD1 as a possible D gene (6 bases). Trimming pared 2 bases from V and 4 bases from J, leaving 8 bases between. CDR3 length: 13 amino acids. Germline V CDR1 and CDR2: KGHSH, LQKENI. The CDR3 DNA reads TGTGCCAGCTCACCAACAGGGATCTATGGCTACACCTTC. Residues: CASSPTGIYGYTF.

This clone came up a few times. The chain joins TRBV29-1 to TRBJ2-5, with 10 bases identical to TRBD1. V shed 8 bases, J shed 5 bases, and the junction held 5 bases outside the gene matches. The CDR3 is 12 amino acids. CDR1 and CDR2 (germline): SQVTM, ANQGSEA. This chain's CDR3 is CSTDRGLETQYF. CDR3 nucleotides: TGCAGCACCGACAGGGGGCTGGAGACCCAGTACTTC.

This rearrangement joins TRBV30 to TRBJ1-6; D gene ambiguous. Trimming took 5 bases from V and 13 from J, leaving 18 bases between them. CDR3 size: 13 residues. Germline V lookup: CDR1 GTSNPN, CDR2 SVGIG (reference sequence). In DNA, the CDR3 is TGTGCCTGGGAAGGCAGGATGAGATTTCCCCTCCACTTT. Its protein product is CAWEGRMRFPLHF.

The gene calls are TRBV5-6 and TRBJ2-7, with 7 positions matching TRBD1. Germline V gene data show CDR1 as SGHDT and CDR2 as YYEEEE. The V gene end was trimmed by 4 bases and the J gene end by 3 bases; junction bases not matched to a gene: 10. The CDR3 runs 15 residues. In DNA, the CDR3 is TGTGCCAGCAGCCTCCCCGGACAGGTTGACTACGAGCAGTACTTC. Protein product: CASSLPGQVDYEQYF.

This clone was seen a few times. This rearrangement joins TRBV6-1 to TRBJ2-3; 13 nucleotides match TRBD2. Germline assignment: CDR1 MNHNS and CDR2 SASEGT. The CDR3 spans 15 residues. Trimming removed 6 bases from V and 5 bases from J; junction bases left unmatched: 5. In nucleotides, the CDR3 is TGTGCCAGCAGCAGACTAGCGGGGGGCGGAGATACGCAGTATTTT. This gives the protein CASSRLAGGGDTQYF.

This CDR3 is CASSLGTGYHEQYF. CDR3 bases: TGTGCCAGCAGCCTAGGGACAGGGTACCACGAGCAGTACTTC. This chain uses TRBV5-6 with TRBJ2-7, with 9 positions matching TRBD1. Trimming at V came to 4 bases and at J to 5 bases, leaving 7 bases not matched to a gene. This CDR3 spans 14 amino acids. CDR1 and CDR2 from the germline V gene are SGHDT and YYEEEE.

The CDR3 nucleotides read TGTGCCAGCAGCATCCGACAAGGCTCCTACAATGAGCAGTTCTTC. Protein sequence: CASSIRQGSYNEQFF. This chain uses TRBV9 with TRBJ2-1; D not resolved. With 4 bases removed from V and 0 bases from J, the gap between germline ends came to 11 bases. The CDR3 contains 15 residues. Germline CDR1 is SGDLS and CDR2 is YYNGEE.